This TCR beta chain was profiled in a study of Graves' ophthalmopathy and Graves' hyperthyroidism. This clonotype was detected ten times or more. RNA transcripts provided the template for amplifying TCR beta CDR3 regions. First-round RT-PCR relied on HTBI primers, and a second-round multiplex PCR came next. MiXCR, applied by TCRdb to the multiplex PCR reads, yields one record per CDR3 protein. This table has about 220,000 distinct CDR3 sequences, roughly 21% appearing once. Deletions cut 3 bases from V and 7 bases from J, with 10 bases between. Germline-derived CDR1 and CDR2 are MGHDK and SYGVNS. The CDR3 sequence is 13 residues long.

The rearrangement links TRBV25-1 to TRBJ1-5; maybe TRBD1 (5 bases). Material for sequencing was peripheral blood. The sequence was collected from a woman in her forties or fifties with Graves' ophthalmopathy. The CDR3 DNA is TGTGCCAGCAGTGATAGAAGGGGACAGCCCCAGCATTTT. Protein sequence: CASSDRRGQPQHF.